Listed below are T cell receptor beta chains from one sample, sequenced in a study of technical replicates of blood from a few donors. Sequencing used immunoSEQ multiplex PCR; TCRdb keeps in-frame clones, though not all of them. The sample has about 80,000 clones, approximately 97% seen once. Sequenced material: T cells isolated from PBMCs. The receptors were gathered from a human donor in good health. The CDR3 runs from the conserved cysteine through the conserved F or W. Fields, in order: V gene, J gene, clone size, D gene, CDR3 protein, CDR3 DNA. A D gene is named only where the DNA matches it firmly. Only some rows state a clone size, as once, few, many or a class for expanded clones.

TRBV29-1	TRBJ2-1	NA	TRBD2	CSVGGSSYNEQFF	TGCAGCGTAGGCGGGAGCTCCTACAATGAGCAGTTCTTC
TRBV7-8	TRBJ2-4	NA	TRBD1	CASSLSGDRLAKNIQYF	TGTGCCAGCAGCTTAAGTGGGGACAGGCTAGCCAAAAACATTCAGTACTTC
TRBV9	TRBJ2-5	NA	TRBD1	CASSARTGRETQYF	TGTGCCAGCAGCGCCAGGACAGGGAGGGAGACCCAGTACTTC
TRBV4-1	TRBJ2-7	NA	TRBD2	CASSQLPGLAGAEQYF	TGCGCCAGCAGCCAACTACCGGGACTAGCGGGAGCCGAGCAGTACTTC
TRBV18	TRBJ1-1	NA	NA	CASSLTGVGKNTEAFF	TGTGCCAGCTCACTTACGGGGGTCGGGAAGAACACTGAAGCTTTCTTT
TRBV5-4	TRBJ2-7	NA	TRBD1	CASSSGTGHPYEQYF	TGTGCCAGCAGTTCCGGGACAGGCCACCCCTACGAGCAGTACTTC
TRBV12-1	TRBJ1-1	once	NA	CASSLRSRTGEAFF	TGTGCCAGCAGCTTGCGAAGTAGGACAGGGGAAGCTTTCTTT
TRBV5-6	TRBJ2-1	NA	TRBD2	CASSSSWRTSGNEQFF	TGTGCCAGCAGCTCTAGTTGGCGGACTAGCGGCAATGAGCAGTTCTTC
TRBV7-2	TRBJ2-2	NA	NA	CASSLGTYTGELFF	TGTGCCAGCAGCTTAGGGACTTACACCGGGGAGCTGTTTTTT
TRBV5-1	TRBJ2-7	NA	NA	CASSFENPYEQYF	TGCGCCAGCAGCTTCGAGAATCCCTACGAGCAGTACTTC
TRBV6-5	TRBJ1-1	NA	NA	CASSFRAGPTEAFF	TGTGCCAGCAGTTTCAGGGCGGGGCCTACTGAAGCTTTCTTT
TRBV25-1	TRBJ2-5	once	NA	CASSEETQYF	TGTGCCAGCAGCGAAGAGACCCAGTACTTC
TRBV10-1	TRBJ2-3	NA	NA	CASSESGGLSTDTQYF	TGCGCCAGCAGTGAGTCAGGGGGACTAAGCACAGATACGCAGTATTTT
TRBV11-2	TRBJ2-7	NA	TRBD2	CASSLALAGATYEQYF	TGTGCCAGCAGCTTAGCACTAGCGGGGGCTACCTACGAGCAGTACTTC
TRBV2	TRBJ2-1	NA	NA	CASARTTTNNEQFF	TGTGCCAGCGCCCGGACTACCACTAATAATGAGCAGTTCTTC
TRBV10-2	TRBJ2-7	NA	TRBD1	CASRPGTGIYEQYF	TGCGCCAGCAGACCCGGGACAGGAATCTACGAGCAGTACTTC
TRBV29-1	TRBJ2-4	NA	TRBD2	CSVLDLSGGAAKNIQYF	TGCAGCGTCCTGGACCTTAGCGGGGGGGCGGCCAAAAACATTCAGTACTTC